This T cell receptor beta chain stems from a study of cytomegalovirus exposure and HLA in healthy donors. Whole-study results and caveats: Later analysis identified several of the most significant clusters that appeared linked to common viral pathogens. Prediction of most subjects' HLA-A and HLA-B alleles by TCR beta sequences was reportedly accurate. In a later analysis, a missense DCLRE1C variant was linked to TCR beta V- and J-gene trimming.

The primer mix had 60 Vbeta and 13 Jbeta primers. This table comes from immunoSEQ multiplex PCR, and its TCRdb copy is limited to in-frame clones, with some not included. The sample has around 200,000 clones; roughly 80% are singletons. This clone showed up just once. The antigen is unknown. Per the germline V gene, CDR1 is SGHNT and CDR2 is YENEEA. V trimming: 1 base; J trimming: 7 bases; junction bases outside the gene matches: 6. The CDR3 runs to 17 residues. This chain links TRBV11-3 with TRBJ2-1; 14 positions match TRBD2. Input material: PBMCs. The clonotype comes from a man aged 35 to 55 in good health and CMV-seropositive. The CDR3 nucleotides are TGTGCCAGCAGCTTAGGTAGTGGGACTAGCGGGAGAAATGAGCAGTTCTTC. It is translated as CASSLGSGTSGRNEQFF.